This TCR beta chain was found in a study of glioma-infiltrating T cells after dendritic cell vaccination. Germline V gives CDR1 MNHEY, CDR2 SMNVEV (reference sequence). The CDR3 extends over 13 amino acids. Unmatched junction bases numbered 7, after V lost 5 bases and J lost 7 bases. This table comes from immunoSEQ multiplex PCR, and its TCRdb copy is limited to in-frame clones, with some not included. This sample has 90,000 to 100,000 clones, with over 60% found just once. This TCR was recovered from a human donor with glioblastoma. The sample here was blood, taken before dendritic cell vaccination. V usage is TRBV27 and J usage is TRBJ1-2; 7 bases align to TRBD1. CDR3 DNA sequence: TGTGCCAGCAGTACAGGGGCTCGGGGTGGCTACACCTTC. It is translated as CASSTGARGGYTF.